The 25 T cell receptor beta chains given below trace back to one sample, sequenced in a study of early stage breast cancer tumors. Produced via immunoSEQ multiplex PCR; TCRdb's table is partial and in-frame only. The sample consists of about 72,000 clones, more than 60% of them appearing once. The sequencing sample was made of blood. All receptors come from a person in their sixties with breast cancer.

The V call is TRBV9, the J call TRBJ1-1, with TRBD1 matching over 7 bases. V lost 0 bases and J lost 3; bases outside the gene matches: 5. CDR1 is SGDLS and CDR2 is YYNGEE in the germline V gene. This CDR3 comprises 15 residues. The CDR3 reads CASSVEGGTDTEAFF. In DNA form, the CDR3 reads TGTGCCAGCAGCGTAGAGGGGGGGACAGACACTGAAGCTTTCTTT.

The CDR3 region has the DNA TGTGCCAGCAAACAAGGGACCCCACAGTCCGCGCAGTATTTT. This encodes CASKQGTPQSAQYF. J is TRBJ2-3 and V is TRBV6-1, with D perhaps matching TRBD1 or TRBD2 (5 bases each). Trimming left V 7 bases short and J 10 bases short, with 21 bases between. CDR3 length: 14 residues. Per germline, CDR1 MNHNS and CDR2 SASEGT.

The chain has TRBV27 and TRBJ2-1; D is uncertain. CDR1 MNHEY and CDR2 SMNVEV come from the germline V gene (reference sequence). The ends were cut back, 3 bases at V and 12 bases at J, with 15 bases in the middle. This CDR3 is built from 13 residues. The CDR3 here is CASSFNSFLGQFF. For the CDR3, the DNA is TGTGCCAGCAGTTTCAACTCATTCCTGGGGCAGTTCTTC.

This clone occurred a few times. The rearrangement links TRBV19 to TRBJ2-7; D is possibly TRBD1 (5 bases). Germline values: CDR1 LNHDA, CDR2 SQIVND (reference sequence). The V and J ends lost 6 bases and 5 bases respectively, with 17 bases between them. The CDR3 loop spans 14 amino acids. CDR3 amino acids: CASSLVSGFDEQYF. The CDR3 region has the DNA TGTGCCAGTAGCCTCGTGTCAGGGTTCGACGAGCAGTACTTC.

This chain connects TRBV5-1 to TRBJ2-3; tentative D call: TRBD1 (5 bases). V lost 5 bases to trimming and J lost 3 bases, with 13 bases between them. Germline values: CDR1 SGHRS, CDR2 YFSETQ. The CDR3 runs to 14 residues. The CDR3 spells CASSWQGRTDTQYF. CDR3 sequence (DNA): TGCGCCAGCAGTTGGCAGGGCCGGACAGATACGCAGTATTTT.

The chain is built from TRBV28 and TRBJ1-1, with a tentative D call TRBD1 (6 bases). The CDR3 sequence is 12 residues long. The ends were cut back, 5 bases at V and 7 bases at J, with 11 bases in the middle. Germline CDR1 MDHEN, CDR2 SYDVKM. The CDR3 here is CASSGDKVEAFF. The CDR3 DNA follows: TGTGCCAGCAGTGGGGACAAAGTTGAAGCTTTCTTT.

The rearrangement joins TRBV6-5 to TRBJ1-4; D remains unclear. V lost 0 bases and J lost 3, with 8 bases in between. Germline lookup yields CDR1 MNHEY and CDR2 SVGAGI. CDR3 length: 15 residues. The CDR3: CASSYSVVANEKLFF. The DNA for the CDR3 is TGTGCCAGCAGTTACTCGGTGGTGGCTAATGAAAAACTGTTTTTT.

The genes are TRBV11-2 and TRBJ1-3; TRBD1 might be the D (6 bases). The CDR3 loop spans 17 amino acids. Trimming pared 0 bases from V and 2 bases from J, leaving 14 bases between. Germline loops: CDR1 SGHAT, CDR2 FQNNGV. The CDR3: CASSLDLFRGTGNTIYF. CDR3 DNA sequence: TGTGCCAGCAGCTTAGATCTTTTCAGGGGCACTGGAAACACCATATATTTT.

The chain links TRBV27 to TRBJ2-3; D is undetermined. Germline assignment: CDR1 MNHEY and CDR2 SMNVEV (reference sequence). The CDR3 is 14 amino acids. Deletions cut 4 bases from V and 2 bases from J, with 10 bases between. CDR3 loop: CASSYRYNTDTQYF. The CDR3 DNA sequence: TGTGCCAGCAGTTACAGATACAACACAGATACGCAGTATTTT.

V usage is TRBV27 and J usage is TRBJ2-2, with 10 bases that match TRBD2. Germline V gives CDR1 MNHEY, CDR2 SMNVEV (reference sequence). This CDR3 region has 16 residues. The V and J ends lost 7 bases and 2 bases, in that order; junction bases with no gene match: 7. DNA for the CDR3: TGTGCCAGCATGAACGGACTAGCGGTTAACACCGGGGAGCTGTTTTTT. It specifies CASMNGLAVNTGELFF.

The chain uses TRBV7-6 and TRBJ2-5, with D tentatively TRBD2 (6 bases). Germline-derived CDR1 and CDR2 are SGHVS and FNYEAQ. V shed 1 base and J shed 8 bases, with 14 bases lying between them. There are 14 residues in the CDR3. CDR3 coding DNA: TGTGCCAGCAGCTTAGACCCTGGGGGGTCCACCCAGTACTTC. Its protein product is CASSLDPGGSTQYF. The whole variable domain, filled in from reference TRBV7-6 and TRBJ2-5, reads GAGVSQSPRYKVTKRGQDVALRCDPISGHVSLYWYRQALGQGPEFLTYFNYEAQQDKSGLPNDRFSAERPEGSISTLTIQRTEQRDSAMYRCASSLDPGGSTQYFGPGTRLLVL.

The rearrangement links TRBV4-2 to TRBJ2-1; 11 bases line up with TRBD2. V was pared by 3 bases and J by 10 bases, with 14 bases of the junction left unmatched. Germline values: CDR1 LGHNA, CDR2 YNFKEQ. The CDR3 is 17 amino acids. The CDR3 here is CASSQARWLAGGGEQFF. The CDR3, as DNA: TGTGCCAGCAGCCAGGCCCGGTGGCTAGCGGGAGGTGGGGAGCAGTTCTTC.

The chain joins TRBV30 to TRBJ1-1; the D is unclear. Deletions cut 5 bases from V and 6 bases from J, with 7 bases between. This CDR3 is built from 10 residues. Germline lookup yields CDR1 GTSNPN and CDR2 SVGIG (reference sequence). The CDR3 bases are TGTGCCTGGCAACGGGCTGAAGCTTTCTTT. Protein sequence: CAWQRAEAFF.

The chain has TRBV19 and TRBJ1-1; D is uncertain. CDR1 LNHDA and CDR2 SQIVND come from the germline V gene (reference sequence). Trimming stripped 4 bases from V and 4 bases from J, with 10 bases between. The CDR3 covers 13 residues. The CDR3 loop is CASSTLRLTEAFF. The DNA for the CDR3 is TGTGCCAGTAGTACTCTTCGCCTCACTGAAGCTTTCTTT.

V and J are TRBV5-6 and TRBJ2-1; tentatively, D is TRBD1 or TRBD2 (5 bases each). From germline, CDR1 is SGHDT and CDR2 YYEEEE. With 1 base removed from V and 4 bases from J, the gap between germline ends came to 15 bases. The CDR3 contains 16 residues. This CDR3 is CASSLMGLGTYNEQFF. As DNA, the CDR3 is TGTGCCAGCAGCTTGATGGGGCTGGGGACGTACAATGAGCAGTTCTTC.

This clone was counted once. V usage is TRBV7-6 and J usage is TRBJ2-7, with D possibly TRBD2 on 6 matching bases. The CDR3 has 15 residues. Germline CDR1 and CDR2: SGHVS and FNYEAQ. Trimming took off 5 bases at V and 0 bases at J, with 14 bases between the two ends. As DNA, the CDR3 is TGTGCCAGCAGCATAGGCGGCGGGGACTCCTACGAGCAGTACTTC. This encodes CASSIGGGDSYEQYF. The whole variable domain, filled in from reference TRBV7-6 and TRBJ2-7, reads GAGVSQSPRYKVTKRGQDVALRCDPISGHVSLYWYRQALGQGPEFLTYFNYEAQQDKSGLPNDRFSAERPEGSISTLTIQRTEQRDSAMYRCASSIGGGDSYEQYFGPGTRLTVT.

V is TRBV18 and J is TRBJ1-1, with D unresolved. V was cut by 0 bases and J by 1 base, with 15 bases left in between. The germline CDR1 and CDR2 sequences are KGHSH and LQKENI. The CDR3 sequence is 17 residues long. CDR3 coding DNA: TGTGCCAGCTCACCACCCTCGGGTTTTGGGCCGAACACTGAAGCTTTCTTT. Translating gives CASSPPSGFGPNTEAFF.

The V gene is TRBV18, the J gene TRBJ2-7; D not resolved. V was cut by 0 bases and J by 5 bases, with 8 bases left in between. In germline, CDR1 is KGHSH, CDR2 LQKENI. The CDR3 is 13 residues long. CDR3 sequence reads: CASSPPGENEQYF. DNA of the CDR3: TGTGCCAGCTCACCACCCGGCGAGAACGAGCAGTACTTC.

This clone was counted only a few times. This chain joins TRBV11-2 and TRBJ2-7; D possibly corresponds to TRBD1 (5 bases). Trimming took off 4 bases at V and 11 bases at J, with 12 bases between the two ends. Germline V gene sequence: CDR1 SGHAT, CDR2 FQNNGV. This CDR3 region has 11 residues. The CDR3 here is CASSSGPREYF. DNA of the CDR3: TGTGCCAGCAGCTCCGGGCCCAGGGAGTACTTC. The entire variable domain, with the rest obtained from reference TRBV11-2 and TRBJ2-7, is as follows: EAGVAQSPRYKIIEKRQSVAFWCNPISGHATLYWYQQILGQGPKLLIQFQNNGVVDDSQLPKDRFSAERLKGVDSTLKIQPAKLEDSAVYLCASSSGPREYFGPGTRLTVT.

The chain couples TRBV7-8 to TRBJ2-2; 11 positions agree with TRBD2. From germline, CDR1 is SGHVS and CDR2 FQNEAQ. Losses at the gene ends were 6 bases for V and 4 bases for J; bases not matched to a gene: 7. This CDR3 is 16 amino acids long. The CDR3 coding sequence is TGTGCCAGCAGGACCATACTAGCGGGGGCCACCGGGGAGCTGTTTTTT. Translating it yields CASRTILAGATGELFF.

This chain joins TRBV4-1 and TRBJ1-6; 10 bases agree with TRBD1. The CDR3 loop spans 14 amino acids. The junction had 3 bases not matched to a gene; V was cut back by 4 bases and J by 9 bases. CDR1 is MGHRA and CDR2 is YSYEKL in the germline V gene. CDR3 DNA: TGCGCCAGCAGCCGGGGACAGGGGCCTTCACCCCTCCACTTT. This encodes CASSRGQGPSPLHF.

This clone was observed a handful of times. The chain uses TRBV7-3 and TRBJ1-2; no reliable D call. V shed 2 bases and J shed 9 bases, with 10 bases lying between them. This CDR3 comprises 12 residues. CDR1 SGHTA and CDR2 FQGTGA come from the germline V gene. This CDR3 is CASSLALSSYTF. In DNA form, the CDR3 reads TGTGCCAGCAGCTTAGCACTCTCGAGCTACACCTTC.

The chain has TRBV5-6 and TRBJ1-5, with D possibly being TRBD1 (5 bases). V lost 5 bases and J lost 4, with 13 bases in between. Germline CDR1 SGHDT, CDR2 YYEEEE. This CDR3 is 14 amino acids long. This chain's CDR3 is CASSLGRVNQPQHF. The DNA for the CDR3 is TGTGCCAGCAGTTTAGGCAGGGTTAATCAGCCCCAGCATTTT.

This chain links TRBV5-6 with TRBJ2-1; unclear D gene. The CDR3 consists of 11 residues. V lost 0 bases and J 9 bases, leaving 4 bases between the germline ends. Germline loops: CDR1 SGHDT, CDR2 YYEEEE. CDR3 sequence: CASSLAVEQFF. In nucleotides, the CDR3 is TGTGCCAGCAGCTTGGCCGTTGAGCAGTTCTTC.

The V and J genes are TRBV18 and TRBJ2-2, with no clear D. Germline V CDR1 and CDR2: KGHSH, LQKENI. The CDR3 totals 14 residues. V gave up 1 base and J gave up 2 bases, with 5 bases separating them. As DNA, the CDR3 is TGTGCCAGCTCACCACGAAGAAACACCGGGGAGCTGTTTTTT. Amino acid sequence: CASSPRRNTGELFF.